Following are 16 T cell receptor beta chains from one sample sequenced in a study of cytomegalovirus exposure and HLA in healthy donors. The PCR made use of 60 Vbeta and 13 Jbeta primers. This table comes from immunoSEQ multiplex PCR, and its TCRdb copy is limited to in-frame clones, with some not included. The table has about 150,000 clones, about three quarters seen once. What was sequenced was PBMCs. The origin of the receptors is a man aged 40-55 years in good health and CMV-seronegative.

This chain uses TRBV10-3 with TRBJ1-1, with 7 bases that match TRBD1. V shed 2 bases and J 1 base; nucleotides not matched to a gene: 4. Germline values: CDR1 ENHRY, CDR2 SYGVKD. The CDR3 has 15 amino acids. In DNA, the CDR3 is TGTGCCATCAGTGAGCCGGGACAGAGGAACACTGAAGCTTTCTTT. Translating it yields CAISEPGQRNTEAFF.

This chain uses TRBV19 with TRBJ2-1, with D perhaps TRBD2 (6 bases). Germline V lookup: CDR1 LNHDA, CDR2 SQIVND (reference sequence). The CDR3 is 19 residues long. V gave up 4 bases and J gave up 1 base, with 23 bases separating them. The CDR3 loop reads CASSNIRGLVGKSYNEQFF. For the CDR3, the DNA is TGTGCCAGTAGTAATATCCGGGGGTTGGTCGGCAAATCCTACAATGAGCAGTTCTTC.

The chain links TRBV2 to TRBJ1-4; 9 bases fit TRBD1. V was pared by 1 base and J by 16 bases, with 16 bases of the junction left unmatched. There are 16 residues in the CDR3. The germline V gene encodes CDR1 SNHLY and CDR2 FYNNEI. CDR3 residues: CASSEDEGTGPPREFF. For the CDR3, the DNA is TGTGCCAGCAGTGAAGACGAGGGGACAGGGCCACCGAGGGAGTTTTTT.

The V call is TRBV2, the J call TRBJ2-3, with TRBD1 identical over 7 bases. This CDR3 has 15 amino acids. Germline V lookup: CDR1 SNHLY, CDR2 FYNNEI. V dropped 6 bases and J dropped 5; count of bases not matched to a gene: 11. The CDR3 here is CASSPQGTDGDTQYF. Here the CDR3 DNA reads TGTGCCAGCAGCCCACAGGGGACCGACGGAGATACGCAGTATTTT.

The chain recombines TRBV4-1 with TRBJ1-6, with D perhaps TRBD1 (5 bases). Germline CDR1 is MGHRA and CDR2 is YSYEKL. Trimming left V 1 base short and J 7 bases short, with 8 bases between. There are 14 residues in the CDR3. The CDR3 DNA follows: TGCGCCAGCAGCCAAGGACAGCAGAATTCACCCCTCCACTTT. This translates into CASSQGQQNSPLHF.

The chain links TRBV9 to TRBJ2-7; the D gene is possibly TRBD2 (5 bases). Germline assignment: CDR1 SGDLS and CDR2 YYNGEE. V was shortened by 0 bases and J by 3 bases, with 10 bases between the two germline ends. This CDR3 spans 14 amino acids. The CDR3 coding sequence is TGTGCCAGCAGCGTAGAAGTAGGGAGCTACGAGCAGTACTTC. Translating gives CASSVEVGSYEQYF.

The chain joins TRBV6-5 to TRBJ2-2; 9 bases are a match to TRBD1. This CDR3 has 15 amino acids. The ends lost 6 bases at V and 5 bases at J; junction bases unmatched: 7. Germline-derived CDR1 and CDR2 are MNHEY and SVGAGI. The CDR3 is CASRTGTGLTGELFF. The DNA for the CDR3 is TGTGCCAGCAGAACCGGGACAGGGTTGACCGGGGAGCTGTTTTTT.

V is TRBV6-5 and J is TRBJ2-1; D might be TRBD1 (6 bases). From germline, CDR1 is MNHEY and CDR2 SVGAGI. V was pared by 0 bases and J by 10 bases, with 13 bases between. The CDR3 totals 14 residues. CDR3 loop: CASSYSTGDREQFF. The DNA for the CDR3 is TGTGCCAGCAGTTACTCGACAGGAGACAGGGAGCAGTTCTTC.

The table lists this clone with a count of one. This sequence joins TRBV4-3 and TRBJ2-7, with 11 positions matching TRBD1. Germline V CDR1 and CDR2: LGHNA, YSLEER. This CDR3 contains 15 residues. V gave up 2 bases and J gave up 3 bases; unmatched junction bases: 3. CDR3 in DNA: TGCGCCAGCAGCCAACGGACAGGGGGCTACTACGAGCAGTACTTC. Translation: CASSQRTGGYYEQYF.

CDR3 sequence (DNA): TGTGCCAGCAGCCCCCGGGAGGGCGGGGAGACCCAGTACTTC. It codes for CASSPREGGETQYF. The chain couples TRBV7-9 to TRBJ2-5; 8 bases are a match to TRBD2. The trim removed 5 bases at V and 5 bases at J, leaving 7 bases unmatched. The CDR3 extends over 14 amino acids. Looked up from germline, CDR1 is SEHNR and CDR2 is FQNEAQ (reference sequence).

This sequence joins TRBV7-6 and TRBJ1-3; D unclear. Trimming left V 1 base short and J 1 base short, with 20 bases between. The CDR3 is 19 residues long. The germline V gene has CDR1 SGHVS and CDR2 FNYEAQ. DNA of the CDR3: TGTGCCAGCAGCTTAGGTCGCCAGTACCAGGTTATATCTGGAAACACCATATATTTT. It is translated as CASSLGRQYQVISGNTIYF.

The chain links TRBV19 to TRBJ1-1, with no clear D. Germline lookup yields CDR1 LNHDA and CDR2 SQIVND (reference sequence). This CDR3 region has 12 residues. Trimming cost V 5 bases and J 5 bases, with 9 bases left between them. Here the CDR3 reads CASSYGETEAFF. CDR3 nucleotide sequence: TGTGCCAGTAGTTACGGAGAGACTGAAGCTTTCTTT.

The rearrangement uses TRBV23-1 and TRBJ1-5, with D tentatively TRBD1 (6 bases). TRBV23-1 is filed as an ORF, its function uncertain. V shed 2 bases and J shed 2 bases, with 7 bases lying between them. The CDR3 has 14 residues. The CDR3 bases are TGCGCCAGCAGTCAAGGGACACGCAATCAGCCCCAGCATTTT. Translation gives CASSQGTRNQPQHF.

This clone showed up just once. The V and J genes are TRBV30 and TRBJ1-1; TRBD1 matches 8 bases. This CDR3 is 12 amino acids long. V dropped 8 bases and J dropped 1; count of bases not matched to a gene: 3. Germline V CDR1 and CDR2: GTSNPN, SVGIG (reference sequence). CDR3 sequence: CARQGSNTEAFF. The CDR3 coding sequence is TGTGCCAGACAGGGGTCGAACACTGAAGCTTTCTTT.

A few counts support this clone. The chain joins TRBV19 to TRBJ2-5; 9 positions match TRBD1. The CDR3 spans 16 residues. Germline V gene sequence: CDR1 LNHDA, CDR2 SQIVND (reference sequence). J was trimmed by 2 bases and V by 4 bases; bases with no gene match: 8. CDR3 in DNA: TGTGCCAGTAGTAAAAATGAAGGGACAGGGCAAGAGACCCAGTACTTC. The encoded protein is CASSKNEGTGQETQYF.

The chain recombines TRBV7-6 with TRBJ2-5; D perhaps matches TRBD1 (6 bases). The CDR3 is 14 amino acids. The germline CDR1 and CDR2 sequences are SGHVS and FNYEAQ. V was shortened by 4 bases and J by 11 bases, with 20 bases between the two germline ends. This chain's CDR3 is CASSSTGTSGEQYF. The CDR3 bases are TGTGCCAGCAGCTCAACAGGGACGTCTGGAGAGCAGTACTTC. Full variable domain (outside the CDR3, taken from reference TRBV7-6 and TRBJ2-5): GAGVSQSPRYKVTKRGQDVALRCDPISGHVSLYWYRQALGQGPEFLTYFNYEAQQDKSGLPNDRFSAERPEGSISTLTIQRTEQRDSAMYRCASSSTGTSGEQYFGPGTRLLVL.